What follows are 17 T cell receptor beta chains derived from one specimen sequenced in a study of T cell responses to AZD1222 COVID-19 vaccine. Produced via immunoSEQ multiplex PCR; TCRdb's table is partial and in-frame only. The data hold 100,000 or so clones, with more than 75% observed a single time. Material: peripheral blood, obtained on day 0 of AZD1222 vaccination. These TCRs come from an adult in good health.

The chain links TRBV7-3 to TRBJ2-2; D unclear. Germline V CDR1 and CDR2: SGHTA, FQGTGA. Trimming took off 5 bases at V and 4 bases at J, with 8 bases between the two ends. The CDR3 runs 13 residues. This CDR3 reads CASSPIPTGELFF. The CDR3 bases are TGTGCCAGCAGCCCAATCCCCACCGGGGAGCTGTTTTTT.

This clone was seen a handful of times. This rearrangement joins TRBV19 to TRBJ1-4; D gene ambiguous. The CDR3 sequence is 13 residues long. Germline-derived CDR1 and CDR2 are LNHDA and SQIVND (reference sequence). Trimming took off 6 bases at V and 2 bases at J, with 7 bases between the two ends. CDR3 sequence (DNA): TGTGCCAGTAGCGACCAGACTAATGAAAAACTGTTTTTT. Its protein product is CASSDQTNEKLFF.

This clone was observed a single time. The chain combines TRBV5-1 with TRBJ2-2, with a weak D call TRBD2 (5 bases). Germline V gene data show CDR1 as SGHRS and CDR2 as YFSETQ. V lost 2 bases and J lost 5, with 10 bases in between. The CDR3 consists of 14 residues. In nucleotides, the CDR3 is TGCGCCAGCAGCTTAACGGGGTCTACCGGGGAGCTGTTTTTT. It codes for CASSLTGSTGELFF.

The chain uses TRBV2 and TRBJ2-2; D not certain. The V gene lost 6 bases and the J gene lost 4 bases, with 9 bases spanning the gap. The CDR3 contains 13 residues. CDR1 is SNHLY, CDR2 FYNNEI, per germline. The CDR3 loop is CASRWAVTGELFF. The CDR3, as DNA: TGTGCCAGCAGGTGGGCGGTCACCGGGGAGCTGTTTTTT.

The rearrangement joins TRBV5-1 to TRBJ1-1, with 9 bases identical to TRBD1. Germline CDR1 reads SGHRS; CDR2 reads YFSETQ. The CDR3 runs to 14 residues. Trimming took 0 bases from V and 12 from J; bases not matched to a gene: 9. CDR3 bases: TGCGCCAGCAGCTTGGATGGTGGGACAGGGTTGTCTTTCTTT. Amino acid sequence: CASSLDGGTGLSFF. Based on the CDR3 plus reference TRBV5-1 and TRBJ1-1, the full variable domain is KAGVTQTPRYLIKTRGQQVTLSCSPISGHRSVSWYQQTPGQGLQFLFEYFSETQRNKGNFPGRFSGRQFSNSRSEMNVSTLELGDSALYLCASSLDGGTGLSFFGQGTRLTVV.

This sequence joins TRBV5-6 and TRBJ1-2, with D tentatively TRBD1 (6 bases). From germline, CDR1 is SGHDT and CDR2 YYEEEE. The CDR3 spans 14 residues. V was trimmed by 4 bases and J by 3 bases, leaving 13 bases between them. DNA for the CDR3: TGTGCCAGCAGCCATGGACAGATTTACTATGGCTACACCTTC. Translation gives CASSHGQIYYGYTF.

The gene calls are TRBV11-2 and TRBJ1-6; D is ambiguous. Germline values: CDR1 SGHAT, CDR2 FQNNGV. CDR3 length equals 16 residues. Trimming shortened V by 7 bases and J by 0 bases, and 13 bases separated the two germline ends. The CDR3 sequence: CASKARLSSYNSPLHF. The CDR3 bases are TGTGCCAGCAAAGCAAGGTTAAGCTCCTATAATTCACCCCTCCACTTT.

The chain recombines TRBV21-1 with TRBJ2-7. TRBV21-1 is designated a pseudogene. CDR3 length: 13 residues. The chain's CDR3 is CASSERSGSKQYF. The DNA of the CDR3 is TGTGCCAGCAGCGAAAGGTCTGGCAGCAAGCAGTACTTC.

The chain joins TRBV5-8 to TRBJ2-5; 9 positions agree with TRBD2. This CDR3 region has 16 residues. Germline values: CDR1 SGHTS, CDR2 YDEGEE. V dropped 3 bases and J dropped 3; count of bases not matched to a gene: 9. The CDR3 region has the DNA TGTGCCAGCAGCTCGGGAGTGTTAGCGGGAGAAGAGACCCAGTACTTC. Translating it yields CASSSGVLAGEETQYF. The full variable domain, in which reference TRBV5-8 and TRBJ2-5 provide the parts outside the CDR3, is EAGVTQSPTHLIKTRGQQATLRCSPISGHTSVYWYQQALGLGLQFLLWYDEGEERNRGNFPPRFSGRQFPNYSSELNVNALELEDSALYLCASSSGVLAGEETQYFGPGTRLLVL.

The chain links TRBV30 to TRBJ2-7, with 9 bases matching TRBD2. CDR3 length: 13 amino acids. The trim removed 7 bases at V and 7 bases at J, leaving 11 bases unmatched. The germline CDR1 and CDR2 sequences are GTSNPN and SVGIG (reference sequence). The DNA for the CDR3 is TGTGCCTATGCAGCGGGAGGCCCTCGGGAGCAGTACTTC. Amino acids: CAYAAGGPREQYF.

The CDR3 DNA follows: TGCAGCGTTGACCAGGGGACCTATGGCTACACCTTC. Amino acid sequence: CSVDQGTYGYTF. The chain is built from TRBV29-1 and TRBJ1-2, with D perhaps matching TRBD1 (6 bases). The CDR3 has 12 amino acids. Looked up from germline, CDR1 is SQVTM and CDR2 is ANQGSEA. V was clipped by 3 bases and J by 4 bases, with 9 bases between them. The full variable domain, completed using reference TRBV29-1 and TRBJ1-2, is SAVISQKPSRDICQRGTSLTIQCQVDSQVTMMFWYRQQPGQSLTLIATANQGSEATYESGFVIDKFPISRPNLTFSTLTVSNMSPEDSSIYLCSVDQGTYGYTFGSGTRLTVV.

The chain couples TRBV28 to TRBJ1-1, with TRBD1 matching over 7 bases. The V and J ends lost 6 bases and 3 bases, in that order; junction bases with no gene match: 7. From germline, CDR1 is MDHEN and CDR2 SYDVKM. CDR3 length: 14 residues. The CDR3 spells CASSSYQGDTEAFF. In DNA form, the CDR3 reads TGTGCCAGCAGCTCCTACCAGGGGGACACTGAAGCTTTCTTT. Combining the CDR3 with reference TRBV28 and TRBJ1-1 gives the whole variable domain DVKVTQSSRYLVKRTGEKVFLECVQDMDHENMFWYRQDPGLGLRLIYFSYDVKMKEKGDIPEGYSVSREKKERFSLILESASTNQTSMYLCASSSYQGDTEAFFGQGTRLTVV.

This sequence joins TRBV19 and TRBJ1-1; no clear D gene. V was cut by 7 bases and J by 1 base, with 16 bases left in between. Germline V gene sequence: CDR1 LNHDA, CDR2 SQIVND (reference sequence). This CDR3 contains 15 residues. The CDR3 is CASISYVAGNTEAFF. CDR3 bases: TGTGCCAGTATTTCCTATGTTGCGGGGAACACTGAAGCTTTCTTT.

The chain links TRBV6-5 to TRBJ2-1; tentatively, D is TRBD1 (5 bases). This CDR3 contains 13 residues. V lost 6 bases to trimming and J lost 3 bases, with 9 bases between them. Looked up from germline, CDR1 is MNHEY and CDR2 is SVGAGI. CDR3 DNA sequence: TGTGCCAGCAGGATTGACAGCTACAATGAGCAGTTCTTC. Amino acid sequence: CASRIDSYNEQFF.

This chain connects TRBV10-3 to TRBJ2-5; 9 bases are a match to TRBD2. Germline V lookup: CDR1 ENHRY, CDR2 SYGVKD. J gave up 4 bases and V 6 bases, and 3 bases lay outside the gene matches. There are 13 residues in the CDR3. The CDR3 nucleotides read TGTGCCATCAGACTAGCGGGTGGAGAGACCCAGTACTTC. Translation gives CAIRLAGGETQYF.

The chain is built from TRBV10-3 and TRBJ1-6; D is ambiguous. The CDR3 sequence is 17 residues long. V was trimmed by 3 bases and J by 6 bases, leaving 18 bases between them. The V gene's germline CDR1 is ENHRY and CDR2 SYGVKD. CDR3 region: CAISEPPVEAINSPLHF. CDR3 DNA sequence: TGTGCCATCAGTGAACCCCCGGTGGAGGCAATTAATTCACCCCTCCACTTT.

V and J are TRBV27 and TRBJ1-2; 7 bases map to TRBD1. Trimming removed 10 bases from V and 5 bases from J; junction bases left unmatched: 16. The CDR3 consists of 15 residues. Germline V gene data show CDR1 as MNHEY and CDR2 as SMNVEV (reference sequence). The CDR3 reads CATRTLGQTRYGYTF. The CDR3 region has the DNA TGTGCCACCCGAACCCTGGGACAGACTAGATATGGCTACACCTTC.